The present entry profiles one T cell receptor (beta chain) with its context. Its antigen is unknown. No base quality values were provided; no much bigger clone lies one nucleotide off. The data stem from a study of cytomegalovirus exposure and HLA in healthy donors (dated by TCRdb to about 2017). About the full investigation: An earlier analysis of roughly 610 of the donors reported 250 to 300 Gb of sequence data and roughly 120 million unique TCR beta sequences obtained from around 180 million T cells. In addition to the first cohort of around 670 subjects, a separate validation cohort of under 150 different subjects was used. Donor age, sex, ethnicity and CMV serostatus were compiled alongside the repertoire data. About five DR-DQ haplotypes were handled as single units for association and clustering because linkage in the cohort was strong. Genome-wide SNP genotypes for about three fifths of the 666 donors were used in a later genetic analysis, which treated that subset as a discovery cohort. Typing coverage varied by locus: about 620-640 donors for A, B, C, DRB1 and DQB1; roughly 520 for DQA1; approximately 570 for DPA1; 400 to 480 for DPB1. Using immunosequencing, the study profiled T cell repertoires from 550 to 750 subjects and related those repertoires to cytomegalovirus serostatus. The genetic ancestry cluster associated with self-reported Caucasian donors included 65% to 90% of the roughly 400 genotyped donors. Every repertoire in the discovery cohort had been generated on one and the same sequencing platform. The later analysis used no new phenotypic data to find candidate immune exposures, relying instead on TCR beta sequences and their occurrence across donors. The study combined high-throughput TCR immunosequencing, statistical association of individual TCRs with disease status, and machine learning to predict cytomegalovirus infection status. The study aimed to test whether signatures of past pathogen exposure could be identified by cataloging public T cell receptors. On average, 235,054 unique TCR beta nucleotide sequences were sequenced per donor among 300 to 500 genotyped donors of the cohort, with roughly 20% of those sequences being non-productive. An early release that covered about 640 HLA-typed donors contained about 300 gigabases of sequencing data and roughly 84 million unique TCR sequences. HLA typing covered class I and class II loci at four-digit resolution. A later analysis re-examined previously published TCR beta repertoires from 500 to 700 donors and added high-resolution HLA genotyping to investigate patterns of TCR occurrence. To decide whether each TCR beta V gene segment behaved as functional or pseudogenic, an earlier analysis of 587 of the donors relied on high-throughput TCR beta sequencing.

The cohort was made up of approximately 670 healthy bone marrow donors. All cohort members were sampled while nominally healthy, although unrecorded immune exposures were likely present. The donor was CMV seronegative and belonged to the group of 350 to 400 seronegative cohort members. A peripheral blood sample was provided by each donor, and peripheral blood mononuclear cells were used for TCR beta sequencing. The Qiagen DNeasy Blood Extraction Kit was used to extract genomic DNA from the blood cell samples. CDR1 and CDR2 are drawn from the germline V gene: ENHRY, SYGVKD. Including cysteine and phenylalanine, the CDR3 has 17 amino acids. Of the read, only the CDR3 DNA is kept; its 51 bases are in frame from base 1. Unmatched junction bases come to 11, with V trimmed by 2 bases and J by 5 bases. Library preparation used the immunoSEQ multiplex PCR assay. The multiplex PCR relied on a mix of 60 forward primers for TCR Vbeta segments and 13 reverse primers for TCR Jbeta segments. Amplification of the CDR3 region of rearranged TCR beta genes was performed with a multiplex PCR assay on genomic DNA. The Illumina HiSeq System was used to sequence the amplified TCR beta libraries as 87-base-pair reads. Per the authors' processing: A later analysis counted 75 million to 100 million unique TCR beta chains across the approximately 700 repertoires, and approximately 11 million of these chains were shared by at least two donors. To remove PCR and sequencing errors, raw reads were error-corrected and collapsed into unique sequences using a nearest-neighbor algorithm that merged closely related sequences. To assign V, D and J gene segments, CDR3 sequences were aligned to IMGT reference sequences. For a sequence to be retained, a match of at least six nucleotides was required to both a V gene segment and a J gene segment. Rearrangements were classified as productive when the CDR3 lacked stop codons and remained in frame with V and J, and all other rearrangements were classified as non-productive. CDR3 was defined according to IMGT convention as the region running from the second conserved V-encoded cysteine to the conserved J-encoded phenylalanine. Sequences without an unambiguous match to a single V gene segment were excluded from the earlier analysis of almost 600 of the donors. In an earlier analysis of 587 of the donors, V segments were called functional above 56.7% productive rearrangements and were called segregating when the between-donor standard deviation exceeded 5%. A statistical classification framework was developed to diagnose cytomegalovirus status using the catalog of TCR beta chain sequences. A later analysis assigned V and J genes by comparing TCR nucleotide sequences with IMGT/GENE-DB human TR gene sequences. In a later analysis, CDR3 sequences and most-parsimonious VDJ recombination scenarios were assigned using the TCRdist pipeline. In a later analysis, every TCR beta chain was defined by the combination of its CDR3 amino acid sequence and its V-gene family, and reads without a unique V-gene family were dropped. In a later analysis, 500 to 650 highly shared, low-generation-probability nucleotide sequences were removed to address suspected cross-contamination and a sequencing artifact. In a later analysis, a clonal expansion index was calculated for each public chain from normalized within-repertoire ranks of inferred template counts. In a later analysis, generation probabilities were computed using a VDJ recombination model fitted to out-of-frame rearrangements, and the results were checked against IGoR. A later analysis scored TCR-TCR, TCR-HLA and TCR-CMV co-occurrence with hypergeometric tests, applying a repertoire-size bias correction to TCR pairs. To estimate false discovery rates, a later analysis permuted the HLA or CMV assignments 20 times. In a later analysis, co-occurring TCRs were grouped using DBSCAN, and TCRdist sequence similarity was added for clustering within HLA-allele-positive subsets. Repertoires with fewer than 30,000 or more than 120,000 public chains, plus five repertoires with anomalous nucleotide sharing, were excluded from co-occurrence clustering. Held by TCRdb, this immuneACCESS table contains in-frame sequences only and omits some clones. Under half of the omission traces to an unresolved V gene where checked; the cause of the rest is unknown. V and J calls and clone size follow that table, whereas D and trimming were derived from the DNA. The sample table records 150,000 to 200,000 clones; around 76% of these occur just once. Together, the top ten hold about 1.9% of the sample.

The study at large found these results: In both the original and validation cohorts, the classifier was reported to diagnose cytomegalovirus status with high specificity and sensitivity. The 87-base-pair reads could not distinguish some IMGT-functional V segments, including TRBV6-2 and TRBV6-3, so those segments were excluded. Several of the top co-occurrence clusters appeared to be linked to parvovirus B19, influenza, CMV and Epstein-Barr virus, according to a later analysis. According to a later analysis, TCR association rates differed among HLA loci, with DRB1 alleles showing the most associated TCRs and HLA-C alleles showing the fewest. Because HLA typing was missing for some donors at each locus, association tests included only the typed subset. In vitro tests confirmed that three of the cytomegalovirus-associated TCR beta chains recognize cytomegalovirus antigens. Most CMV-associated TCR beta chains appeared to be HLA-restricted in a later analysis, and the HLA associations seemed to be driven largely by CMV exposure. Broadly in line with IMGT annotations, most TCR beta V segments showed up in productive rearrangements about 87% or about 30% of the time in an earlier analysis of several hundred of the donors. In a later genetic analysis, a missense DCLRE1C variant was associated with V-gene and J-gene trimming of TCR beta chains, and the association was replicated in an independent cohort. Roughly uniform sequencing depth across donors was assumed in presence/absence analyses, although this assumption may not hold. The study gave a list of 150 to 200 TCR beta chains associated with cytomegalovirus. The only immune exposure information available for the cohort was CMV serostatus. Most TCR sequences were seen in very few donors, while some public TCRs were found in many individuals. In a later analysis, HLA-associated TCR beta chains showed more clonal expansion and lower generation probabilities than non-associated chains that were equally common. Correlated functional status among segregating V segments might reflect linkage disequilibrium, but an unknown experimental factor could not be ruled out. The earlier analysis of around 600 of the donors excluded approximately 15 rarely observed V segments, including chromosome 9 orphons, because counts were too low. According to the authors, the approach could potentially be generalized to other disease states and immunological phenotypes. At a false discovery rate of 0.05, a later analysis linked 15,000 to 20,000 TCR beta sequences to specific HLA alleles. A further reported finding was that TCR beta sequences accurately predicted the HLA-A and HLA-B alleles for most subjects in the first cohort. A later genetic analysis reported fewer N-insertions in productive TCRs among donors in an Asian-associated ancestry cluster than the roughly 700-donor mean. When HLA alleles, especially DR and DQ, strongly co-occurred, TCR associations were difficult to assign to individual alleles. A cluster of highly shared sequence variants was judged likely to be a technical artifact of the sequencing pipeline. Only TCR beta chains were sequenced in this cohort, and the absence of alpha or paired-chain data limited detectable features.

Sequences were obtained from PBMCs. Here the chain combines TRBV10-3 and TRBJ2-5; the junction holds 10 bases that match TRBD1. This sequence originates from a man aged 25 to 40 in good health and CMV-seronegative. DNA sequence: TGTGCCATCAGTGAGCCGGGACAGGGGCGAGGTTTGGAGACCCAGTACTTC. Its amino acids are CAISEPGQGRGLETQYF.